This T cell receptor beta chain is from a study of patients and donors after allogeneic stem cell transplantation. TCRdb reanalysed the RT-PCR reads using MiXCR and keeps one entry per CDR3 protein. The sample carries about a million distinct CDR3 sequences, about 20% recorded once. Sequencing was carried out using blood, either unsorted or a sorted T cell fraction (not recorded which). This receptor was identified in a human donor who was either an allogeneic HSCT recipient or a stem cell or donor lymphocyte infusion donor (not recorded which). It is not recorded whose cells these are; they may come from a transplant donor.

CDR3 residues: CASSEQGAQGQAGNTIYF. DNA of the CDR3: TGTGCCAGCAGCGAACAGGGGGCGCAAGGACAGGCTGGAAACACCATATATTTT. The chain has TRBV4-2 and TRBJ1-3; 9 bases fit TRBD1. In germline, CDR1 is LGHNA, CDR2 YNFKEQ. The CDR3 is made up of 18 amino acids. V lost 5 bases, J lost 2 bases, and 13 bases stayed unmatched.